The 25 T cell receptor beta chains below come from one sample, sequenced in a study of cytomegalovirus exposure and HLA in healthy donors. The PCR used 60 Vbeta and 13 Jbeta primers. TCRdb's copy holds only in-frame clones and misses some; the assay was immunoSEQ multiplex PCR. The table records about 140,000 clones, 80% of them present only once. The sequenced material came from PBMCs. The receptors were sampled from a man aged 45-65 years in good health and CMV-seronegative.

The genes are TRBV19 and TRBJ2-5; the match to TRBD1 covers 8 bases. The CDR3 covers 15 residues. Germline loops: CDR1 LNHDA, CDR2 SQIVND (reference sequence). Trimming cost V 1 base and J 4 bases; bases outside gene matches: 5. The CDR3 bases are TGTGCCAGTAGTATAGTATTCGGGACAGGAGAGACCCAGTACTTC. Translation gives CASSIVFGTGETQYF.

The rearrangement joins TRBV7-9 to TRBJ1-1, with unresolved D. Per the germline V gene, CDR1 is SEHNR and CDR2 is FQNEAQ (reference sequence). The CDR3 spans 12 residues. V was trimmed by 3 bases and J by 6 bases, leaving 8 bases between them. CDR3 loop: CASSFGVAEAFF. The CDR3 DNA reads TGTGCCAGCAGCTTCGGGGTGGCTGAAGCTTTCTTT.

The chain joins TRBV9 to TRBJ1-1; 11 bases map to TRBD1. Germline values: CDR1 SGDLS, CDR2 YYNGEE. The junction had 14 bases not matched to a gene; V was cut back by 0 bases and J by 4 bases. The CDR3 has 19 residues. The CDR3: CASSVGTGGSSSWGTEAFF. For the CDR3, the DNA is TGTGCCAGCAGCGTAGGGACAGGGGGCAGTTCCTCGTGGGGCACTGAAGCTTTCTTT.

The chain carries TRBV5-4 and TRBJ1-1; D is possibly TRBD1 (6 bases). The CDR3 sequence is 15 residues long. Deletions cut 9 bases from V and 0 bases from J, with 18 bases between. The germline V gene encodes CDR1 SGHNT and CDR2 YYREEE (reference sequence). The CDR3 protein is CATSPPGAMNTEAFF. In DNA form, the CDR3 reads TGTGCCACCTCACCGCCAGGGGCCATGAACACTGAAGCTTTCTTT.

This clone was found many times. The chain links TRBV6-6 to TRBJ1-6; 12 bases agree with TRBD1. V shed 5 bases, J shed 14 bases, and the junction held 7 bases outside the gene matches. There are 14 residues in the CDR3. Germline CDR1 MNHNY, CDR2 SVGAGI (reference sequence). Here the CDR3 DNA reads TGTGCCAGCAGTCCGGGACAGGGGGCCACGGCCCTCCACTTT. Translating it yields CASSPGQGATALHF.

This chain links TRBV7-3 with TRBJ1-1; 9 bases align to TRBD1. CDR3 size: 14 residues. The junction had 1 base not matched to a gene; V was cut back by 4 bases and J by 1 base. Looked up from germline, CDR1 is SGHTA and CDR2 is FQGTGA. CDR3 residues: CASSSTGGNTEAFF. The CDR3 nucleotides read TGTGCCAGCAGCTCGACAGGGGGGAACACTGAAGCTTTCTTT.

This clone was observed a few times. This sequence joins TRBV5-1 and TRBJ2-2, with TRBD2 as a possible D gene (5 bases). The germline V and J ends were trimmed by 6 bases and 4 bases, with 13 bases remaining between them. CDR1 and CDR2 from the germline V gene are SGHRS and YFSETQ. There are 14 residues in the CDR3. CDR3 DNA sequence: TGCGCCAGCAACGAGGAGGTGAGCACCGGGGAGCTGTTTTTT. Its translation: CASNEEVSTGELFF. Full variable domain (rest looked up from reference TRBV5-1 and TRBJ2-2): KAGVTQTPRYLIKTRGQQVTLSCSPISGHRSVSWYQQTPGQGLQFLFEYFSETQRNKGNFPGRFSGRQFSNSRSEMNVSTLELGDSALYLCASNEEVSTGELFFGEGSRLTVL.

This clone has a handful of counts. This chain joins TRBV19 and TRBJ1-1, with unresolved D. V was pared by 5 bases and J by 0 bases, with 13 bases between. There are 15 residues in the CDR3. The germline V gene has CDR1 LNHDA and CDR2 SQIVND (reference sequence). CDR3 region: CASSSRSRLNTEAFF. The DNA of the CDR3 is TGTGCCAGTAGTTCGAGGAGCAGATTGAACACTGAAGCTTTCTTT.

As DNA, the CDR3 is TGTGCCAGCAGTTTCCCCGACAGGGGATCCTACGAGCAGTACTTC. Translating gives CASSFPDRGSYEQYF. The chain carries TRBV28 and TRBJ2-7; TRBD1 aligns across 8 bases. Per the germline V gene, CDR1 is MDHEN and CDR2 is SYDVKM. With V trimmed by 3 bases and J by 1 base, 5 bases remained unmatched. This CDR3 is built from 15 residues.

The chain joins TRBV9 to TRBJ2-5; 9 nucleotides align to TRBD2. CDR1 and CDR2 (germline): SGDLS, YYNGEE. Trimming took 0 bases from V and 1 from J; bases not matched to a gene: 1. This CDR3 contains 15 residues. CDR3 bases: TGTGCCAGCAGCGTAGGTAGCGGGGGCCAAGAGACCCAGTACTTC. Translated: CASSVGSGGQETQYF.

This chain links TRBV28 with TRBJ2-3; 8 nucleotides match TRBD2. Per germline, CDR1 MDHEN and CDR2 SYDVKM. With 6 bases clipped from V and 1 base from J, the junction kept 12 bases outside the gene matches. This CDR3 spans 17 amino acids. The CDR3 nucleotides are TGTGCCAGCAGCCTGCGGGGTAGCGGGATCCGCACAGATACGCAGTATTTT. It encodes CASSLRGSGIRTDTQYF.

The V and J genes are TRBV7-2 and TRBJ2-4; a possible D gene is TRBD1 (6 bases). Trimming left V 4 bases short and J 1 base short, with 8 bases between. This CDR3 comprises 14 residues. Germline lookup yields CDR1 SGHTA and CDR2 FQGNSA. The CDR3 is CASSYDRAKNIQYF. The CDR3 DNA reads TGTGCCAGCAGCTACGACAGGGCCAAAAACATTCAGTACTTC.

The genes are TRBV30 and TRBJ1-2; D possibly corresponds to TRBD1 (5 bases). Germline V gene sequence: CDR1 GTSNPN, CDR2 SVGIG (reference sequence). This CDR3 is 13 amino acids long. The V end was cut by 2 bases, the J end by 14 bases, with 21 bases between. CDR3 bases: TGTGCCTGGAGTTCGGACATCACTTATGGTAGAACCTTC. Its translation is CAWSSDITYGRTF.

This sequence joins TRBV28 and TRBJ1-4; D is possibly TRBD1 (6 bases). CDR3 size: 14 residues. The ends were cut back, 4 bases at V and 15 bases at J, with 21 bases in the middle. Germline assignment: CDR1 MDHEN and CDR2 SYDVKM. The CDR3 is CASSWTAPRGRMFF. The CDR3, as DNA: TGTGCCAGCAGTTGGACAGCGCCCAGGGGAAGGATGTTTTTT. The complete variable domain, with remaining parts taken from reference TRBV28 and TRBJ1-4, reads DVKVTQSSRYLVKRTGEKVFLECVQDMDHENMFWYRQDPGLGLRLIYFSYDVKMKEKGDIPEGYSVSREKKERFSLILESASTNQTSMYLCASSWTAPRGRMFFGSGTQLSVL.

The chain is built from TRBV28 and TRBJ2-7; TRBD1 aligns across 7 bases. Germline-derived CDR1 and CDR2 are MDHEN and SYDVKM. The CDR3 sequence is 15 residues long. J lost 0 bases, V lost 5 bases, and 7 bases had no gene match. CDR3 DNA sequence: TGTGCCAGCAGTGGGCGGACAGGAGGCTCCTACGAGCAGTACTTC. This gives the protein CASSGRTGGSYEQYF.

The chain couples TRBV15 to TRBJ2-7, with D maybe TRBD1 (5 bases). The CDR3 covers 15 residues. The germline V and J ends were trimmed by 1 base and 6 bases, with 16 bases remaining between them. CDR1 is LNHNV, CDR2 YYDKDF, per germline (reference sequence). The DNA of the CDR3 is TGTGCCACCAGCAGAGGTGGCCAAGGGGTGGGCGAGCAGTACTTC. Its translation is CATSRGGQGVGEQYF.

The table lists this clone with a few counts. The chain employs TRBV5-1 and TRBJ1-2, with D uncertain. Between the trimmed V and J ends, which lost 6 bases and 2 bases, there was a span of 14 bases. The CDR3 is made up of 14 amino acids. The V gene's germline CDR1 is SGHRS and CDR2 YFSETQ. The chain's CDR3 is CASTAGTLNYGYTF. The CDR3 DNA reads TGCGCCAGCACGGCGGGAACCTTAAACTATGGCTACACCTTC.

The chain carries TRBV11-3 and TRBJ1-5; D gene ambiguous. The CDR3 spans 13 residues. Germline values: CDR1 SGHNT, CDR2 YENEEA. Trimming pared 5 bases from V and 2 bases from J, leaving 7 bases between. This CDR3 is CASSPSGNQPQHF. The CDR3 DNA is TGTGCCAGCAGCCCTTCGGGCAATCAGCCCCAGCATTTT.

V and J are TRBV11-2 and TRBJ1-1; D not resolved. Trimming left V 1 base short and J 1 base short, with 4 bases between. The CDR3 is made up of 13 amino acids. The germline gives CDR1 SGHAT, CDR2 FQNNGV. The CDR3 DNA reads as TGTGCCAGCAGCTTAGGAGGGAACACTGAAGCTTTCTTT. This codes for CASSLGGNTEAFF.

The chain recombines TRBV5-6 with TRBJ1-2; 8 bases fit TRBD1. The CDR3 is 16 amino acids. The germline gives CDR1 SGHDT, CDR2 YYEEEE. After removal of 8 bases from V and 4 bases from J, the junction contained 16 bases not matched to a gene. The CDR3 is CASGNRTGHGLYGYTF. CDR3 DNA sequence: TGTGCCAGTGGGAACCGGACAGGGCACGGCCTCTATGGCTACACCTTC.

The CDR3, as DNA: TGTGCCAGCAGCAACACGGGAGCAGGATACGAGCAGTACTTC. This sequence encodes CASSNTGAGYEQYF. The rearrangement joins TRBV7-9 to TRBJ2-7; D may be TRBD2 (6 bases). Germline loops: CDR1 SEHNR, CDR2 FQNEAQ (reference sequence). The CDR3 loop spans 14 amino acids. The ends were cut back, 5 bases at V and 4 bases at J, with 15 bases in the middle.

This chain joins TRBV5-1 and TRBJ2-1, with 9 bases identical to TRBD2. V lost 0 bases, J lost 3 bases, and 7 bases stayed unmatched. The CDR3 has 17 amino acids. Per germline, CDR1 SGHRS and CDR2 YFSETQ. The CDR3 DNA sequence: TGCGCCAGCAGCTTGGACGCTAGCGGGGTAGGCTACAATGAGCAGTTCTTC. Encoded protein: CASSLDASGVGYNEQFF. Full variable domain (missing parts from reference TRBV5-1 and TRBJ2-1): KAGVTQTPRYLIKTRGQQVTLSCSPISGHRSVSWYQQTPGQGLQFLFEYFSETQRNKGNFPGRFSGRQFSNSRSEMNVSTLELGDSALYLCASSLDASGVGYNEQFFGPGTRLTVL.

The rearrangement uses TRBV6-1 and TRBJ1-5, with a possible D match to TRBD1 (6 bases). V was trimmed by 2 bases and J by 4 bases, leaving 12 bases between them. CDR3 size: 15 residues. Germline-derived CDR1 and CDR2 are MNHNS and SASEGT. CDR3 sequence: CASSEQTGGNQPQHF. DNA for the CDR3: TGTGCCAGCAGTGAACAGACAGGCGGGAATCAGCCCCAGCATTTT.

The V call is TRBV5-8, the J call TRBJ2-2; 12 bases align to TRBD1. Germline CDR1 is SGHTS and CDR2 is YDEGEE. Trimming took 3 bases from V and 7 from J; bases not matched to a gene: 7. This CDR3 is built from 16 residues. The CDR3 DNA reads as TGTGCCAGCAGCTCCGGGACAGGGGGCGAGGACGGGGAGCTGTTTTTT. Amino acid sequence: CASSSGTGGEDGELFF.

The CDR3 nucleotides are TGCGCCAGCAACCGAGGGGGCGGAGGCACTGAAGCTTTCTTT. It yields the protein CASNRGGGGTEAFF. The genes are TRBV5-1 and TRBJ1-1, with 7 bases matching TRBD1. The trim removed 6 bases at V and 4 bases at J, leaving 9 bases unmatched. The germline V gene encodes CDR1 SGHRS and CDR2 YFSETQ. This CDR3 is built from 14 residues.